Listed below are T cell receptor beta chains from one sample, sequenced in a study of shared clonotypes between healthy human individuals. Repertoires were generated with immunoSEQ multiplex PCR, while TCRdb's copy carries only in-frame clones and drops some. The table includes around 980,000 clones, approximately 78% detected once. The sample taken for sequencing was memory CD4+ T cells from PBMCs. All receptors derive from a man aged 18 to 30 in good health. Some clones in this sample may be carry-over from other donors' samples. CDR3s include the opening cysteine and the closing phenylalanine or tryptophan. D genes are given only for firm matches. For some rows the clone size is stated as once, few or many, or as a class when expanded; others skip it.

J gene	V gene	D gene	clone size	CDR3 protein	CDR3 DNA
TRBJ2-7	TRBV2	NA	NA	CASSVARGEGYEQYF	TGTGCCAGCAGTGTAGCCCGGGGCGAGGGTTACGAGCAGTACTTC
TRBJ2-1	TRBV11-2	NA	NA	CASSPALVADSYNEQFF	TGTGCCAGCAGCCCTGCTCTTGTGGCGGACTCCTACAATGAGCAGTTCTTC
TRBJ1-1	TRBV7-2	NA	NA	CASSSYRVNTEAFF	TGTGCCAGCAGCTCCTACAGGGTGAACACTGAAGCTTTCTTT
TRBJ1-4	TRBV5-2	NA	NA	CASSLPQSEKLFF	TGTGCCAGCAGCTTACCACAGTCTGAAAAACTGTTTTTT
TRBJ2-2	TRBV7-8	NA	NA	CASSPLWGAVDTGELFF	TGTGCCAGCAGCCCCCTGTGGGGGGCCGTGGACACCGGGGAGCTGTTTTTT
TRBJ2-5	TRBV19	NA	many	CASSRQLGETQYF	TGTGCCAGTAGTCGACAGTTGGGGGAGACCCAGTACTTC
TRBJ2-3	TRBV9	NA	NA	CASSVDLANTDTQYF	TGTGCCAGCAGCGTAGACCTAGCGAACACAGATACGCAGTATTTT
TRBJ2-1	TRBV7-8	TRBD2	many	CASSLRSSGSYNEQFF	TGTGCCAGCAGCTTACGATCTAGCGGAAGTTACAATGAGCAGTTCTTC
TRBJ2-3	TRBV27	TRBD2	NA	CASSFLAGGTDTQYF	TGTGCCAGCAGTTTCCTAGCGGGGGGCACAGATACGCAGTATTTT
TRBJ1-2	TRBV6-5	TRBD1	NA	CASSLTTGVGYTF	TGTGCCAGCAGTCTCACTACAGGGGTTGGCTACACCTTC
TRBJ2-1	TRBV6-5	TRBD2	NA	CASRNLAGRYNEQFF	TGTGCCAGCAGAAATCTAGCGGGTCGGTACAATGAGCAGTTCTTC
TRBJ2-3	TRBV4-3	NA	NA	CASSQERADTQYF	TGCGCCAGCAGCCAAGAAAGGGCGGATACGCAGTATTTT
TRBJ1-2	TRBV6-1	TRBD1	NA	CASSFRDRANYGYTF	TGTGCCAGCAGTTTCCGGGACAGGGCGAACTATGGCTACACCTTC
TRBJ1-3	TRBV7-9	TRBD1	NA	CASSFSDRGYGNTIYF	TGTGCCAGCAGCTTTTCAGACAGGGGCTATGGAAACACCATATATTTT
TRBJ2-1	TRBV7-3	TRBD2	NA	CASSPVGSGRRNEQFF	TGTGCCAGCAGCCCCGTTGGTAGCGGGAGAAGGAATGAGCAGTTCTTC
TRBJ2-5	TRBV10-3	NA	few	CAISDLAISGETQYF	TGTGCCATCAGTGACCTAGCAATCAGCGGGGAGACCCAGTACTTC
TRBJ2-7	TRBV5-1	NA	NA	CASRPLQGSYEQYF	TGCGCCAGCAGACCGCTCCAGGGCTCCTACGAGCAGTACTTC
TRBJ2-7	TRBV2	TRBD2	once	CASSVTLAGLSSYEQYF	TGTGCCAGCAGTGTCACCCTAGCGGGCCTCAGCTCCTACGAGCAGTACTTC
TRBJ1-3	TRBV28	NA	NA	CASSLTYVRENTIYF	TGTGCCAGCAGCCTAACGTACGTGCGGGAAAACACCATATATTTT
TRBJ2-7	TRBV20-1	NA	NA	CSAPWGPAQYF	TGCAGTGCCCCTTGGGGGCCAGCGCAGTACTTC
TRBJ2-2	TRBV5-8	NA	NA	CASSLYEGISGELFF	TGTGCCAGCAGCTTGTATGAGGGGATCTCCGGGGAGCTGTTTTTT
TRBJ2-7	TRBV18	NA	NA	CASSPRQGSSYEQYF	TGTGCCAGCTCACCACGGCAGGGCAGCTCCTACGAGCAGTACTTC
TRBJ2-5	TRBV11-2	NA	few	CASSFDGTPQETQYF	TGTGCCAGCAGCTTTGACGGGACCCCCCAAGAGACCCAGTACTTC
TRBJ2-3	TRBV28	TRBD2	NA	CASSFPRGGTREDTDTQYF	TGTGCCAGCAGTTTCCCCCGGGGGGGGACTAGGGAGGACACAGATACGCAGTATTTT
TRBJ2-7	TRBV20-1	NA	NA	CSASSVHEQYF	TGCAGTGCTAGCTCTGTCCACGAGCAGTACTTC
TRBJ2-3	TRBV10-2	TRBD1	few	CASSELGRGLADTQYF	TGCGCCAGCAGTGAGTTAGGCAGGGGGTTGGCAGATACGCAGTATTTT
TRBJ2-1	TRBV6-5	TRBD1	once	CASSSPGQVNNEQFF	TGTGCCAGCAGTTCTCCAGGACAGGTAAACAATGAGCAGTTCTTC
TRBJ1-5	TRBV28	TRBD1	NA	CASSRGTGGAPPQHF	TGTGCCAGCAGCCGAGGGACAGGGGGCGCCCCGCCCCAGCATTTT
TRBJ1-3	TRBV6-1	NA	NA	CASTLSNSGNTIYF	TGTGCCAGCACCCTTTCCAACTCTGGAAACACCATATATTTT
TRBJ2-7	TRBV4-3	NA	NA	CASSPRPGYEQYF	TGCGCCAGCAGCCCCCGACCGGGCTACGAGCAGTACTTC
TRBJ2-3	TRBV29-1	NA	many	CSVDSLSTDTQYF	TGCAGCGTGGACAGTTTAAGCACAGATACGCAGTATTTT
TRBJ2-3	TRBV6-1	NA	NA	CASSEFWMDADTQYF	TGTGCCAGCAGTGAATTCTGGATGGACGCAGATACGCAGTATTTT
TRBJ2-1	TRBV9	NA	NA	CASSVEGIGGDNEQFF	TGTGCCAGCAGCGTAGAGGGTATAGGAGGGGACAATGAGCAGTTCTTC
TRBJ2-7	TRBV6-5	TRBD1	NA	CASIGTDAYEQYF	TGTGCCAGCATAGGGACAGACGCCTACGAGCAGTACTTC
TRBJ2-2	TRBV2	TRBD2	NA	CASSRGLAGAGELFF	TGTGCCAGCAGCCGCGGACTAGCCGGGGCCGGGGAGCTGTTTTTT
TRBJ1-4	TRBV7-9	TRBD1	few	CASSMGQSNEKLFF	TGTGCCAGCAGCATGGGACAGAGTAATGAAAAACTGTTTTTT
TRBJ2-5	TRBV7-3	TRBD1	few	CASSLSGTGGETQYF	TGTGCCAGCAGCTTATCGGGGACAGGAGGAGAGACCCAGTACTTC
TRBJ2-2	TRBV2	NA	few	CASRLGKGGELFF	TGTGCCAGTAGACTAGGGAAAGGCGGGGAGCTGTTTTTT
TRBJ2-7	TRBV27	NA	few	CASSFEGVGTYEQYF	TGTGCCAGCAGTTTCGAGGGCGTAGGAACCTACGAGCAGTACTTC
TRBJ1-3	TRBV6-6	NA	NA	CASTPQGPFGNTIYF	TGTGCCAGCACCCCCCAGGGCCCTTTTGGAAACACCATATATTTT
TRBJ1-1	TRBV6-6	TRBD1	NA	CASTRDRKNTEAFF	TGTGCCAGCACCCGGGACAGAAAGAACACTGAAGCTTTCTTT
TRBJ2-7	TRBV2	NA	NA	CASSLVQGTYEQYF	TGTGCCAGCAGCTTGGTCCAGGGTACATACGAGCAGTACTTC
TRBJ1-3	TRBV4-1	TRBD1	NA	CASSLGTVPGNTIYF	TGCGCCAGCAGCCTTGGGACAGTCCCTGGAAACACCATATATTTT
TRBJ1-1	TRBV19	NA	NA	CASSNPGMNTEAFF	TGTGCCAGTAGTAATCCGGGGATGAACACTGAAGCTTTCTTT
TRBJ1-1	TRBV29-1	NA	few	CSVGRAANTEAFF	TGCAGCGTCGGCAGGGCAGCGAACACTGAAGCTTTCTTT
TRBJ1-1	TRBV9	NA	NA	CASSATGGNTEAFF	TGTGCCAGCAGCGCGACCGGGGGGAACACTGAAGCTTTCTTT